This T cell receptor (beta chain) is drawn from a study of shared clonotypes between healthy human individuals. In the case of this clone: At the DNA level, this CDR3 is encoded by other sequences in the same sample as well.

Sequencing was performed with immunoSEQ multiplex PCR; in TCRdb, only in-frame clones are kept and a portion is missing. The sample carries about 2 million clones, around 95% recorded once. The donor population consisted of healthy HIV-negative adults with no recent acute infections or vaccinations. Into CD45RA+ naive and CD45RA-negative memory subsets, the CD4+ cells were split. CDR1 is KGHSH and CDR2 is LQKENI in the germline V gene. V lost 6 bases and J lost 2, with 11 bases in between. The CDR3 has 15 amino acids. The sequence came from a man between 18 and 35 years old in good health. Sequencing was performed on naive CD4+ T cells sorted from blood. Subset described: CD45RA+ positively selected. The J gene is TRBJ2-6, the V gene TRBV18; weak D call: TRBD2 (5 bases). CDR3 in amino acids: CASSPSGAGANVLTF. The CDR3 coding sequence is TGTGCCAGCTCCCCTTCCGGGGCTGGGGCCAACGTCCTGACTTTC.